This T cell receptor beta chain was identified in a study of blood T cell repertoires in COVID-19. Measured with immunoSEQ multiplex PCR; TCRdb has only the in-frame clones, and not every one. In the table there are about 40,000 clones, around 85% of which are singletons. V was shortened by 6 bases and J by 2 bases, with 13 bases between the two germline ends. Per germline, CDR1 SEHNR and CDR2 FQNEAQ (reference sequence). CDR3 length: 14 amino acids. The TCR originated in a man between 35 and 55 years old with active COVID-19. V is TRBV7-9 and J is TRBJ2-5, with D maybe TRBD2 (6 bases). Input material: peripheral blood. The CDR3: CASRPGTSQETQYF. The CDR3 DNA follows: TGTGCCAGCAGGCCTGGGACTTCTCAAGAGACCCAGTACTTC.